These 26 T cell receptor beta chains were sequenced from one sample in a study of T cells in Graves' hyperthyroidism and ophthalmopathy. TCR beta CDR3 regions were amplified from RNA transcripts. In the first-round RT-PCR of the TCR CDR3, the HTBI primer set was used. Using its own MiXCR run on the multiplex PCR reads, TCRdb lists one record per CDR3 protein. The profile shows hundreds of thousands of distinct CDR3 sequences, approximately 16% of them singletons. Sequencing was done on a sample of blood. The receptors were gathered from a woman younger than 35 with Graves' hyperthyroidism.

This clonotype was picked up many times. This chain links TRBV20-1 with TRBJ2-1; 10 positions match TRBD2. The germline CDR1 and CDR2 sequences are DFQATT and SNEGSKA (reference sequence). The J segment lost 6 bases and the V segment lost 5 bases, leaving 7 bases of the junction unmatched. CDR3 size: 14 residues. As DNA, the CDR3 is TGCAGTGCTGAGCGGGAGGGCCGAAGCAATGAGCAGTTCTTC. As protein: CSAEREGRSNEQFF.

In its sample, this clonotype was seen a few times. The germline gene is not matched at one end of the junction; a read error may be the cause. The chain uses TRBV20-1 and TRBJ2-1, with D uncertain. Germline V gives CDR1 DFQATT, CDR2 SNEGSKA (reference sequence). There are 11 residues in the CDR3. CDR3 sequence reads: CSARDVYEQFF. DNA of the CDR3: TGCAGTGCTAGGGACGTATATGAACAGTTCTTC.

This clonotype appeared a few times. V and J are TRBV6-1 and TRBJ1-5; 8 bases agree with TRBD1. V gave up 3 bases and J gave up 1 base; unmatched junction bases: 8. Germline V CDR1 and CDR2: MNHNS, SASEGT. The CDR3 runs to 17 residues. The CDR3 DNA reads TGTGCCAGCAGTGATCCGGGGACAGGTCAAAGCAATCAGCCCCAGCATTTT. Residues: CASSDPGTGQSNQPQHF.

The chain employs TRBV6-2 or TRBV6-3 and TRBJ1-6; TRBD1 is a possible D gene (5 bases). V gave up 5 bases and J gave up 6 bases, with 8 bases separating them. Germline V lookup: CDR1 MNHEY, CDR2 SVGEGT. CDR3 length: 13 amino acids. The CDR3 DNA follows: TGTGCCAGCAGTCGGGACGGTAATTCACCCCTCCACTTT. This codes for CASSRDGNSPLHF.

The chain employs TRBV29-1 and TRBJ1-2, with D possibly being TRBD1 (6 bases). Germline CDR1 is SQVTM and CDR2 is ANQGSEA. The CDR3 spans 15 residues. Trimming removed 1 base at V and 1 base at J, with 13 bases between. The CDR3 DNA reads TGCAGCGTTGAAGGAGGACAGATGAGTAACTATGGCTACACCTTC. It encodes CSVEGGQMSNYGYTF.

This clonotype was picked up many times. The chain links TRBV27 to TRBJ2-3; 7 nucleotides agree with TRBD2. The CDR3 is made up of 16 amino acids. The trim removed 0 bases at V and 5 bases at J, leaving 8 bases unmatched. Germline V lookup: CDR1 MNHEY, CDR2 SMNVEV (reference sequence). CDR3 loop: CASSLSLAGDGDTQYF. DNA of the CDR3: TGTGCCAGCAGTTTATCACTCGCGGGAGACGGAGATACGCAGTATTTT.

This clonotype was recorded many times. The chain couples TRBV11-2 to TRBJ1-5; no firm D call. CDR1 is SGHAT and CDR2 is FQNNGV in the germline V gene. The CDR3 contains 15 residues. V shed 4 bases and J shed 9 bases, with 19 bases lying between them. In DNA, the CDR3 is TGTGCCAGCAGCTCACGACGAGGGCGAGAGAGGCCCCAGCATTTT. Translating gives CASSSRRGRERPQHF.

This clonotype was detected ten times or more. The rearrangement uses TRBV20-1 and TRBJ2-7; the D gene could be TRBD1 or TRBD2 (6 bases each). In germline, CDR1 is DFQATT, CDR2 SNEGSKA (reference sequence). The length of the CDR3 is 11 residues. Trimming removed 7 bases at V and 4 bases at J, with 11 bases between. As DNA, the CDR3 is TGCAGTGTTCTAGGGGGGTACGAGCAGTACTTC. The encoded protein is CSVLGGYEQYF.

This clonotype was observed at least ten times. The rearrangement joins TRBV7-9 to TRBJ2-5, with 7 bases that match TRBD2. The CDR3 sequence is 15 residues long. The V segment lost 5 bases and the J segment 5 bases; nucleotides outside the gene matches: 11. Germline V lookup: CDR1 SEHNR, CDR2 FQNEAQ (reference sequence). Here the CDR3 reads CASSRTGGYGETQYF. For the CDR3, the DNA is TGTGCCAGCAGCCGGACGGGGGGTTACGGGGAGACCCAGTACTTC.

The gene calls are TRBV5-5 and TRBJ2-7; 7 nucleotides agree with TRBD2. This CDR3 is built from 14 residues. Trimming cost V 4 bases and J 2 bases; bases outside gene matches: 6. Germline lookup yields CDR1 SGHKS and CDR2 YYEKEE (reference sequence). This CDR3 is CASSRASGAYEQYF. The CDR3 region has the DNA TGTGCCAGCAGCCGCGCGAGCGGGGCCTACGAGCAGTACTTC.

This clonotype was picked up many times. The rearrangement links TRBV30 to TRBJ1-2, with 8 bases that match TRBD1. The CDR3 has 13 residues. Looked up from germline, CDR1 is GTSNPN and CDR2 is SVGIG (reference sequence). J lost 7 bases, V lost 0 bases, and 4 bases had no gene match. The DNA for the CDR3 is TGTGCCTGGAGTGTCGGGACAGGCCGTGGCTACACCTTC. Translation: CAWSVGTGRGYTF.

This clonotype was seen at least ten times. The V call is TRBV2, the J call TRBJ1-2, with D hard to call. From germline, CDR1 is SNHLY and CDR2 FYNNEI. CDR3 size: 11 residues. The germline V and J ends were trimmed by 3 bases and 7 bases, with 6 bases remaining between them. The DNA for the CDR3 is TGTGCCAGCAGTGAGATCCGTGGCTACACCTTC. This codes for CASSEIRGYTF.

This sequence joins TRBV9 and TRBJ1-3, with D possibly TRBD1 on 5 matching bases. With 2 bases removed from V and 3 bases from J, the gap between germline ends came to 12 bases. From germline, CDR1 is SGDLS and CDR2 YYNGEE. This CDR3 is built from 15 residues. The CDR3 DNA sequence: TGTGCCAGCAGCGTCCAGGGCGGAGTTGGAAACACCATATATTTT. It specifies CASSVQGGVGNTIYF.

This clonotype showed up many times. The rearrangement uses TRBV11-2 and TRBJ2-1; 11 nucleotides match TRBD2. Germline trimming cut 5 bases from V and 0 bases from J; bases unmatched to any gene: 6. The germline V gene encodes CDR1 SGHAT and CDR2 FQNNGV. The CDR3 has 17 amino acids. The CDR3, as DNA: TGTGCCAGCAGCCTGACTAGCGGGATCGTCTCCTACAATGAGCAGTTCTTC. Translating it yields CASSLTSGIVSYNEQFF.

This clonotype appeared a few times. The gene calls are TRBV6-1 and TRBJ2-1, with TRBD2 matching 12 bases. This CDR3 comprises 16 residues. The V gene's germline CDR1 is MNHNS and CDR2 SASEGT. The V gene end was trimmed by 6 bases and the J gene end by 4 bases; junction bases not matched to a gene: 7. The CDR3: CASSRPLAGGYNEQFF. The CDR3 DNA follows: TGTGCCAGCAGCCGTCCACTAGCGGGGGGATACAATGAGCAGTTCTTC.

J is TRBJ2-1 and V is TRBV5-1; D gene ambiguous. The CDR3 sequence is 15 residues long. Trimming took 1 base from V and 5 from J, leaving 13 bases between them. CDR1 is SGHRS, CDR2 YFSETQ, per germline. This CDR3 is CASSLTLSLDNEQFF. The CDR3 DNA follows: TGCGCCAGCAGCTTGACCCTTTCGTTGGACAATGAGCAGTTCTTC.

This rearrangement joins TRBV19 to TRBJ2-1; tentative D call: TRBD2 (5 bases). Germline V CDR1 and CDR2: LNHDA, SQIVND (reference sequence). Deletions cut 0 bases from V and 6 bases from J, with 9 bases between. CDR3 length: 14 amino acids. CDR3 nucleotides: TGTGCCAGTAGTATAGATCTCGGGGTCAATGAGCAGTTCTTC. Protein product: CASSIDLGVNEQFF.

This clonotype was counted a few times. The V and J genes are TRBV5-8 and TRBJ2-3; 8 nucleotides line up with TRBD1. CDR3 length: 16 residues. V shed 4 bases, J shed 1 base, and the junction held 8 bases outside the gene matches. The germline gives CDR1 SGHTS, CDR2 YDEGEE. CDR3 sequence: CASSVGQGSGTDTQYF. The CDR3 DNA sequence: TGTGCCAGCAGCGTCGGACAGGGTTCCGGCACAGATACGCAGTATTTT. The full variable domain, rest sourced from reference TRBV5-8 and TRBJ2-3, is EAGVTQSPTHLIKTRGQQATLRCSPISGHTSVYWYQQALGLGLQFLLWYDEGEERNRGNFPPRFSGRQFPNYSSELNVNALELEDSALYLCASSVGQGSGTDTQYFGPGTRLTVL.

This clonotype has a count of ten or more. The V and J genes are TRBV2 and TRBJ1-2, with a weak D call TRBD1 (5 bases). Germline CDR1 reads SNHLY; CDR2 reads FYNNEI. The V and J ends lost 6 bases and 8 bases respectively, with 16 bases between them. CDR3 size: 13 residues. CDR3 in DNA: TGTGCCAGCAGGGACGACGACGAGGGGGGCTACACCTTC. It translates to CASRDDDEGGYTF.

The chain uses TRBV19 and TRBJ2-2; D not resolved. Germline V CDR1 and CDR2: LNHDA, SQIVND (reference sequence). V lost 5 bases, J lost 4 bases, and 14 bases lay in between. The CDR3 has 15 amino acids. Here the CDR3 DNA reads TGTGCCAGTAGTGTGGTAGGGTGGGGCACCGGGGAGCTGTTTTTT. Translated, it gives CASSVVGWGTGELFF.

This clonotype has ten or more counts. This chain joins TRBV7-8 and TRBJ2-7, with a weak D call TRBD1 (7 bases). Germline loops: CDR1 SGHVS, CDR2 FQNEAQ. V shed 8 bases and J shed 3 bases, with 20 bases lying between them. The CDR3 runs to 15 residues. CDR3 nucleotides: TGTGCCAGCCCCCAGGTCAGGGGGGTGGTCTACGAGCAGTACTTC. This gives the protein CASPQVRGVVYEQYF. The full variable domain, with the rest looked up from reference TRBV7-8 and TRBJ2-7, is GAGVSQSPRYKVAKRGQDVALRCDPISGHVSLFWYQQALGQGPEFLTYFQNEAQLDKSGLPSDRFFAERPEGSVSTLKIQRTQQEDSAVYLCASPQVRGVVYEQYFGPGTRLTVT.

Many counts were recorded for this clonotype. The chain couples TRBV11-2 to TRBJ2-7, with 9 bases identical to TRBD1. Germline assignment: CDR1 SGHAT and CDR2 FQNNGV. J lost 3 bases, V lost 8 bases, and 5 bases had no gene match. The CDR3 consists of 13 residues. CDR3: CASRTTGGYEQYF. Here the CDR3 DNA reads TGTGCCAGCCGAACGACAGGGGGCTACGAGCAGTACTTC.

This clonotype was seen many times. The V and J genes are TRBV20-1 and TRBJ1-6; no firm D call. The CDR3 extends over 15 amino acids. CDR1 is DFQATT and CDR2 is SNEGSKA in the germline V gene (reference sequence). Trimming took off 3 bases at V and 9 bases at J, with 18 bases between the two ends. The CDR3 bases are TGCAGTGCTAGGTCCGAAGGGCTTGATAGTTCACCCCTCCACTTT. It yields the protein CSARSEGLDSSPLHF.

At least ten counts were recorded for this clonotype. The chain carries TRBV7-2 and TRBJ2-1; TRBD2 agrees at 8 bases. CDR3 length: 16 residues. Germline V gene sequence: CDR1 SGHTA, CDR2 FQGNSA. V lost 1 base and J lost 9; bases outside the gene matches: 11. The CDR3, as DNA: TGTGCCAGCAGCTTAGTACTGAGCGGGAGTACGGCTGAGCAGTTCTTC. The encoded protein is CASSLVLSGSTAEQFF.

This chain uses TRBV6-2 or TRBV6-3 with TRBJ1-2; TRBD1 might be the D (5 bases). Between the trimmed V and J ends, which lost 2 bases and 4 bases, there was a span of 14 bases. The germline CDR1 and CDR2 sequences are MNHEY and SVGEGT. CDR3 length: 15 amino acids. The CDR3 loop is CASSYLGRDGYGYTF. CDR3 DNA: TGTGCCAGCAGTTACCTCGGCAGGGATGGCTATGGCTACACCTTC.

The chain links TRBV12-5 to TRBJ2-1, with no clear D. This CDR3 is 17 amino acids long. CDR1 and CDR2 from the germline V gene are LGHNT and FRNRAP. V was pared by 0 bases and J by 2 bases, with 14 bases between. The CDR3 here is CASGLVPVGWTYNEQFF. CDR3 bases: TGTGCTAGTGGTTTGGTACCTGTGGGGTGGACCTACAATGAGCAGTTCTTC.